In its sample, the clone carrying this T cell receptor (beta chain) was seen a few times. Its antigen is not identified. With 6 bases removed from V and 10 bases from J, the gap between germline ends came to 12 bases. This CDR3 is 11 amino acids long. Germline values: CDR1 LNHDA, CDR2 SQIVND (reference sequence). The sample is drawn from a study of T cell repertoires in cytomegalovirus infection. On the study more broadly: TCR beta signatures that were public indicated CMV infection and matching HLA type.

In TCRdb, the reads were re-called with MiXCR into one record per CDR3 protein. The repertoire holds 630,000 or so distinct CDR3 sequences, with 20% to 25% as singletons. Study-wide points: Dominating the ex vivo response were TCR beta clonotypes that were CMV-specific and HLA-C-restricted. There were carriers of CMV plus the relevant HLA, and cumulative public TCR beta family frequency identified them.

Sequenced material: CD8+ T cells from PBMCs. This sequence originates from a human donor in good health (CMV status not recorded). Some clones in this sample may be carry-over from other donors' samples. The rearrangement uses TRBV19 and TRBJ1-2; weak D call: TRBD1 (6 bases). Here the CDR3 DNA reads TGTGCCAGTAGCCCCCAGGGGACCTACACCTTC. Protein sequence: CASSPQGTYTF.